What follows are 30 T cell receptor beta chains derived from one specimen sequenced in a study of blood T cells in healthy people across ages. The second PCR ran about 6 to 12 cycles with a sample-barcoded 5' primer and J-beta primers. Via MiXCR, TCRdb re-called the 5' RACE reads, giving one row per CDR3 protein. There are some 710,000 distinct CDR3 sequences in the sample; 35% to 50% occur only once, and 15% to 20% lies in the top ten. The specimen was blood. The receptors shown here come from a man older than 75 in good health.

As to this clonotype: This clone may be a read error of a much larger clone one base away. The chain recombines TRBV7-2 with TRBJ2-7; D is ambiguous. This CDR3 region has 15 residues. From germline, CDR1 is SGHTA and CDR2 FQGNSA. CDR3 region: CVSSLEGRHSYEQYF. In DNA form, the CDR3 reads TGTGTCAGCAGCTTAGAAGGCAGGCACTCCTACGAGCAGTACTTC.

The J gene is TRBJ2-3, the V gene TRBV11-2, with unresolved D. Trimming took 8 bases from V and 9 from J, leaving 6 bases between them. Germline CDR1 reads SGHAT; CDR2 reads FQNNGV. This CDR3 is 9 amino acids long. CDR3 DNA sequence: TGTGCCAGCCAGACCACGCAGTATTTT. This encodes CASQTTQYF.

This clonotype was seen more than once but under ten times. CDR3 amino acids: CSAQMQGTDTQYF. The CDR3 DNA follows: TGCAGTGCTCAAATGCAGGGGACAGATACGCAGTATTTT. The chain joins TRBV20-1 to TRBJ2-3, with D perhaps TRBD1 (6 bases). The germline CDR1 and CDR2 sequences are DFQATT and SNEGSKA (reference sequence). This CDR3 is 13 amino acids long. Trimming stripped 5 bases from V and 3 bases from J, with 12 bases between.

In its sample, this clonotype was seen many times. The J gene is TRBJ1-2, the V gene TRBV12-3 or TRBV12-4; tentatively, D is TRBD1 (6 bases). The CDR3 is 15 amino acids. V was shortened by 6 bases and J by 2 bases, with 16 bases between the two germline ends. DNA of the CDR3: TGTGCCAGCAGCGGGGTAGGGGGTAGGAACTATGGCTACACCTTC. Its protein product is CASSGVGGRNYGYTF.

A remark on this clonotype: The missing conserved phenylalanine or tryptophan at the end of this CDR3 makes a read error likely. The chain is built from TRBV7-9 and TRBJ2-1; D unclear. This CDR3 region has 15 residues. With 2 bases removed from V and 3 bases from J, the gap between germline ends came to 11 bases. The V gene's germline CDR1 is SEHNR and CDR2 FQNEAQ (reference sequence). CDR3: CASSLRASVYNEQFS. Written as DNA, the CDR3 is TGTGCCAGCAGCTTACGAGCGTCAGTCTACAATGAGCAGTTCTCC.

The V gene is TRBV29-1, the J gene TRBJ2-6; possibly TRBD1 for D (6 bases). V lost 6 bases to trimming and J lost 2 bases, with 14 bases between them. Germline V CDR1 and CDR2: SQVTM, ANQGSEA. The CDR3 runs to 15 residues. Written as DNA, the CDR3 is TGCAGCGTACCCTCACAGGGTCCTGGGGCCAACGTCCTGACTTTC. It is translated as CSVPSQGPGANVLTF.

J is TRBJ2-7 and V is TRBV7-9, with a tentative D call TRBD2 (6 bases). V was shortened by 5 bases and J by 1 base, with 18 bases between the two germline ends. Germline assignment: CDR1 SEHNR and CDR2 FQNEAQ (reference sequence). The CDR3 has 16 amino acids. The CDR3 loop is CASSRGAGSPSYEQYF. As DNA, the CDR3 is TGTGCCAGCAGCCGAGGAGCGGGTTCCCCATCCTACGAGCAGTACTTC.

This clonotype was found a few times. The rearrangement links TRBV10-3 to TRBJ1-5; D ambiguous. The V end lost 2 bases, the J end lost 4 bases, and 9 bases lay between the germline ends. Germline-derived CDR1 and CDR2 are ENHRY and SYGVKD. The CDR3 totals 14 residues. The CDR3 protein is CAISEEGGNQPQHF. CDR3 nucleotide sequence: TGTGCCATCAGTGAGGAAGGTGGGAATCAGCCCCAGCATTTT.

This clonotype was picked up a small number of times. The junction does not match germline at one end; this may be a read error. J is TRBJ2-1 and V is TRBV4-3; 11 bases map to TRBD2. Per germline, CDR1 LGHNA and CDR2 YSLEER. The CDR3 consists of 18 residues. In DNA form, the CDR3 reads TGCGCCAGCAGCCAAGGGCTAGCGGGAGGTTGGCCCTACAATGGGCAGTTCTTC. Translated, it gives CASSQGLAGGWPYNGQFF.

Only one count was recorded for this clonotype. This chain uses TRBV29-1 with TRBJ2-5; 7 bases are shared with TRBD1. The germline V gene encodes CDR1 SQVTM and CDR2 ANQGSEA. Unmatched junction bases numbered 18, after V lost 6 bases and J lost 11 bases. This CDR3 region has 14 residues. Here the CDR3 reads CSVWRTGAGDEQYF. The CDR3 DNA is TGCAGCGTCTGGAGGACAGGAGCCGGGGATGAGCAGTACTTC.

V is TRBV5-1 and J is TRBJ2-3; D ambiguous. V was cut by 5 bases and J by 2 bases, with 18 bases left in between. The germline V gene has CDR1 SGHRS and CDR2 YFSETQ. The CDR3 has 16 residues. The CDR3 sequence is CASSERHGPTTDTQYF. The DNA of the CDR3 is TGCGCCAGCAGTGAACGACATGGACCGACCACAGATACGCAGTATTTT.

As for this clonotype: Given the absence of the conserved phenylalanine or tryptophan at the CDR3 end, a read error is likely. The chain uses TRBV20-1 and TRBJ1-2; tentative D call: TRBD1 (5 bases). V lost 6 bases to trimming and J lost 6 bases, with 17 bases between them. This CDR3 is built from 13 residues. Per germline, CDR1 DFQATT and CDR2 SNEGSKA (reference sequence). The CDR3 here is CSAQRGQDNGYTL. In DNA form, the CDR3 reads TGCAGTGCCCAACGAGGCCAGGACAATGGCTACACCTTA.

The V call is TRBV28, the J call TRBJ2-1, with 7 positions matching TRBD2. Looked up from germline, CDR1 is MDHEN and CDR2 is SYDVKM. With V trimmed by 8 bases and J by 0 bases, 1 base remained unmatched. The CDR3 has 13 residues. The CDR3 bases are TGTGCCAGCGGGGGGGGCTCCTACAATGAGCAGTTCTTC. Translating gives CASGGGSYNEQFF. Full variable domain (rest looked up from reference TRBV28 and TRBJ2-1): DVKVTQSSRYLVKRTGEKVFLECVQDMDHENMFWYRQDPGLGLRLIYFSYDVKMKEKGDIPEGYSVSREKKERFSLILESASTNQTSMYLCASGGGSYNEQFFGPGTRLTVL.

This clonotype was seen a handful of times. This chain connects TRBV6-2 or TRBV6-3 to TRBJ1-5; possible D gene TRBD1, 6 bases. Trimming stripped 5 bases from V and 4 bases from J, with 12 bases between. The germline V gene encodes CDR1 MNHEY and CDR2 SVGEGT. CDR3 length: 14 amino acids. CDR3 bases: TGTGCCAGCAGTGGGACATCGGGGAATCAGCCCCAGCATTTT. This translates into CASSGTSGNQPQHF.

This clonotype was seen a single time. The V and J genes are TRBV5-1 and TRBJ2-7; D perhaps matches TRBD1 (5 bases). This CDR3 is built from 15 residues. Germline loops: CDR1 SGHRS, CDR2 YFSETQ. The germline V and J ends were trimmed by 0 bases and 4 bases, with 14 bases remaining between them. CDR3 region: CASSLGRTSSYEQYF. In nucleotides, the CDR3 is TGCGCCAGCAGCTTGGGACGGACATCGAGTTACGAGCAGTACTTC.

About this clonotype itself: Given a much more abundant clone one base away, this may be a read error. The chain couples TRBV3-1 to TRBJ2-7; D call uncertain. Germline CDR1 reads LGHDT; CDR2 reads YNNKEL (reference sequence). The CDR3 totals 11 residues. This CDR3 is CVSSRQSEQYF. The CDR3 DNA is TGTGTCAGCAGCCGGCAGTCCGAGCAGTACTTC.

The chain couples TRBV29-1 to TRBJ1-2; D possibly corresponds to TRBD1 (6 bases). This CDR3 is built from 12 residues. V was cut by 1 base and J by 3 bases, with 6 bases left in between. Germline-derived CDR1 and CDR2 are SQVTM and ANQGSEA. CDR3 sequence (DNA): TGCAGCGTTGAAGGGACAGACTATGGCTACACCTTC. This encodes CSVEGTDYGYTF.

The V call is TRBV4-3, the J call TRBJ2-4, with TRBD1 matching over 9 bases. The end of the DNA aligns better with TRBJ2-7, so the J call may be wrong. Looked up from germline, CDR1 is LGHNA and CDR2 is YSLEER. This CDR3 has 15 residues. The CDR3 DNA reads as TGCGCCAGCAGCGGATGGTACAGGGGGCTTGCCGAGCAGTACTTC. Protein: CASSGWYRGLAEQYF.

This clonotype has a handful of counts. The CDR3 protein is CASTASNYNEQFF. CDR3 sequence (DNA): TGTGCCAGCACAGCCTCAAATTACAATGAGCAGTTCTTC. This sequence joins TRBV6-6 and TRBJ2-1; D is unclear. The germline CDR1 and CDR2 sequences are MNHNY and SVGAGI (reference sequence). Trimming took off 7 bases at V and 4 bases at J, with 11 bases between the two ends. The length of the CDR3 is 13 residues.

This chain connects TRBV28 to TRBJ2-5, with 11 bases lining up with TRBD1. Germline CDR1 and CDR2: MDHEN and SYDVKM. The CDR3 has 11 residues. Trimming took 5 bases from V and 13 from J; bases not matched to a gene: 3. The CDR3 sequence is CASSPGQGAYF. The CDR3 coding sequence is TGTGCCAGCAGTCCCGGACAGGGGGCGTACTTC.

This clonotype was observed a few times. This rearrangement joins TRBV20-1 to TRBJ2-4; D is undetermined. The CDR3 is made up of 13 amino acids. Germline CDR1 is DFQATT and CDR2 is SNEGSKA (reference sequence). V gave up 5 bases and J gave up 0 bases, with 8 bases separating them. The CDR3 nucleotides read TGCAGTGCTTGTAGTGTAGCCAAAAACATTCAGTACTTC. Residues: CSACSVAKNIQYF.

This chain uses TRBV10-3 with TRBJ2-3; 10 positions match TRBD2. Germline assignment: CDR1 ENHRY and CDR2 SYGVKD. This CDR3 region has 15 residues. Unmatched junction bases numbered 15, after V lost 10 bases and J lost 8 bases. The CDR3 protein is CATTIAGGPVGTQYF. The CDR3 nucleotides are TGTGCCACAACAATAGCGGGAGGCCCCGTAGGTACGCAGTATTTT.

CDR3: CASTPQGINTGELFF. The CDR3 DNA reads as TGTGCCAGCACCCCCCAGGGGATTAACACCGGGGAGCTGTTTTTT. This sequence joins TRBV12-3 or TRBV12-4 and TRBJ2-2; the D gene is possibly TRBD1 (6 bases). The CDR3 extends over 15 amino acids. With 7 bases removed from V and 2 bases from J, the gap between germline ends came to 14 bases.

The chain employs TRBV4-3 and TRBJ2-1; 7 positions match TRBD1. Unmatched junction bases numbered 3, after V lost 0 bases and J lost 1 base. Germline loops: CDR1 LGHNA, CDR2 YSLEER. The CDR3 loop spans 16 amino acids. The CDR3 spells CASSQDVRGSYNEQFF. In DNA form, the CDR3 reads TGCGCCAGCAGCCAAGATGTCAGGGGGTCCTACAATGAGCAGTTCTTC.

This chain links TRBV29-1 with TRBJ2-1; D is undetermined. The germline gives CDR1 SQVTM, CDR2 ANQGSEA. Trimming shortened V by 3 bases and J by 4 bases, and 4 bases separated the two germline ends. The CDR3 runs to 11 residues. The CDR3 here is CSVDKYNEQFF. CDR3 nucleotides: TGCAGCGTTGATAAATACAATGAGCAGTTCTTC.

This clonotype turned up a few times. The rearrangement uses TRBV20-1 and TRBJ2-3, with TRBD2 matching over 9 bases. Per the germline V gene, CDR1 is DFQATT and CDR2 is SNEGSKA (reference sequence). This CDR3 contains 14 residues. V shed 3 bases, J shed 3 bases, and the junction held 4 bases outside the gene matches. The CDR3 nucleotides read TGCAGTGCTAGTTATAGCGGGAGTACAGATACGCAGTATTTT. It encodes CSASYSGSTDTQYF.

The chain employs TRBV5-1 and TRBJ2-7; 11 bases are a match to TRBD2. The CDR3 spans 15 residues. The V gene's germline CDR1 is SGHRS and CDR2 YFSETQ. V shed 2 bases and J 7 bases; nucleotides not matched to a gene: 8. CDR3 sequence: CASSLLAGEPNEQYF. The CDR3 bases are TGCGCCAGCAGCTTACTAGCGGGAGAACCCAATGAGCAGTACTTC.

The chain employs TRBV14 and TRBJ2-7, with a tentative D call TRBD2 (6 bases). V lost 1 base, J lost 5 bases, and 15 bases lay in between. CDR3 length: 15 amino acids. From germline, CDR1 is SGHDN and CDR2 FVKESK. CDR3 nucleotides: TGTGCCAGCAGCCAAGTCCAGGCGGGGTTGGACGAGCAGTACTTC. Translated, it gives CASSQVQAGLDEQYF.

This clonotype was observed a few times. V is TRBV27 and J is TRBJ2-3, with 10 bases aligning to TRBD2. The CDR3 runs to 17 residues. Germline V lookup: CDR1 MNHEY, CDR2 SMNVEV (reference sequence). The J segment lost 6 bases and the V segment lost 0 bases, leaving 9 bases of the junction unmatched. The CDR3 DNA sequence: TGTGCCAGCAGTTTATCCTCCCCTAGCGGGAGTCCGGATACGCAGTATTTT. This encodes CASSLSSPSGSPDTQYF.

This clonotype was recorded a few times. The V gene is TRBV7-2, the J gene TRBJ1-2; perhaps TRBD1 as D (5 bases). Looked up from germline, CDR1 is SGHTA and CDR2 is FQGNSA. V lost 5 bases and J 4 bases, leaving 17 bases between the germline ends. The length of the CDR3 is 15 residues. The CDR3, as DNA: TGTGCCAGCAGCCCCGGTTCGGGGGGAGGCTATGGCTACACCTTC. The encoded protein is CASSPGSGGGYGYTF.